This T cell receptor beta chain was profiled in a study of control samples from healthy donors and cancer patients (TCRdb year 2020). Comment on this clone: The specificity of this receptor is unknown. Qualities for individual bases were not recorded, and no much larger clone is one base off.

The library was obtained by the immunoSEQ multiplex PCR assay. In TCRdb, the immuneACCESS table is reduced to in-frame sequences with V and J assigned. These tables do not hold every clone; where another copy was compared, an unresolved V gene accounts for under half, and the others remain unexplained. Across this sample there are about 130,000 clones, with roughly 91% seen only once. The ten largest clonotypes hold around 7.6% of the sample. From the cysteine through the phenylalanine, the CDR3 covers 14 amino acids. The sequence is cut down to CDR3 DNA, 42 bases in frame from base 1. CDR1 and CDR2 (MNHEY, SVGEGT) derive from the germline V gene. Germline trimming: 5 bases from V, 2 bases from J; junction bases outside gene matches: 2.

The specimen was PBMCs. The V and J segments used are TRBV6-2 or TRBV6-3 and TRBJ2-1; TRBD2 agrees with 8 junctional bases. This clonotype was sampled from a man aged 45-65 years with head and neck cancer. The DNA reads TGTGCCAGCAGTAGCGGGAGTACCTACAATGAGCAGTTCTTC. It is translated as CASSSGSTYNEQFF.